This TCR beta chain derives from a study of cytomegalovirus exposure and HLA in healthy donors (dated by TCRdb to about 2017). For the study in its entirety: According to an earlier analysis of several hundred of the donors, about 170 million T cells yielded over 90 million unique TCR beta sequences and about 300 Gb of sequence data. A later analysis re-examined previously published TCR beta repertoires from hundreds of donors and added high-resolution HLA genotyping to investigate patterns of TCR occurrence. Donor age, sex, ethnicity and CMV serostatus were compiled together with the repertoire data. A later genetic analysis took genome-wide SNP genotypes for 398 of the 666 donors and used that subset as a discovery cohort. Rather than drawing on any new phenotypic data, the later analysis identified candidate immune exposures from TCR beta sequences and the way those sequences occurred across donors. An early release covering about 600 HLA-typed donors comprised roughly 300 gigabases of sequencing data and around 86 million unique TCR sequences. The number of donors typed differed by locus, with about 629-640 for A, B, C, DRB1 and DQB1, approximately 500 for DQA1, 606 for DPA1, and around 430 for DPB1. High-throughput TCR immunosequencing, statistical association of individual TCRs with disease status, and machine learning were combined to predict cytomegalovirus infection status. The genetic ancestry cluster associated with self-reported Caucasian donors included roughly 84% of the 350 to 500 genotyped donors. On average, roughly 240,000 unique TCR beta nucleotide sequences were sequenced per donor among 300 to 500 genotyped donors of the cohort, with roughly 19% of those sequences being non-productive. A handful of DR-DQ haplotypes were handled as single units for association and clustering because linkage in the cohort was strong. In addition to the first cohort of roughly 670 subjects, a separate validation cohort of some 120 different subjects was used. HLA typing included class I and class II loci at four-digit resolution. Every discovery cohort repertoire had been produced on one sequencing platform. In an earlier analysis of a few hundred of the donors, high-throughput TCR beta sequencing was used to judge whether each TCR beta V gene segment behaved as functional or pseudogenic. The study used immunosequencing to profile the T cell repertoires of 600 to 850 subjects and linked those repertoires to cytomegalovirus serostatus. The aim of the study was to test whether cataloging public T cell receptors could identify signatures of past pathogen exposure. Broad study findings and their caveats: In vitro tests confirmed that a few of the cytomegalovirus-associated TCR beta chains recognize cytomegalovirus antigens. The classifier was reported to diagnose cytomegalovirus status with high specificity and sensitivity in both the original cohort and the validation cohort. For the cohort, immune exposure information was limited to CMV serostatus. In an earlier analysis of several hundred of the donors, most TCR beta V segments were observed in productive rearrangements about 87% or about 30% of the time, broadly matching IMGT annotations. Because HLA typing was missing for some donors at each locus, association tests included only the typed subset. The presence/absence analyses assumed that sequencing depth was roughly uniform across donors, and that assumption may not be true. While some public TCRs were present in many individuals, most TCR sequences turned up only very rarely across donors. In a later genetic analysis, a missense DCLRE1C variant was associated with V-gene and J-gene trimming of TCR beta chains, and the association was replicated in an independent cohort. This cohort had only TCR beta chains sequenced, and the lack of alpha or paired-chain data limited which features could be detected. According to a later analysis, most CMV-associated TCR beta chains appeared to be HLA-restricted, and the HLA associations seemed to be driven largely by CMV exposure. Because counts were too low, roughly 17 rarely observed V segments, including chromosome 9 orphons, were left out of the earlier analysis of approximately 580 of the donors. Some IMGT-functional V segments, including TRBV6-2 and TRBV6-3, could not be distinguished by the 87-base-pair reads and were therefore excluded. When HLA alleles, especially DR and DQ, strongly co-occurred, TCR associations were difficult to assign to individual alleles. In the study, approximately 150 TCR beta chains were listed as associated with cytomegalovirus. A group of highly shared sequence variants was considered likely to be a technical artifact of the sequencing pipeline. According to a later genetic analysis, donors in an Asian-associated ancestry cluster had fewer N-insertions in productive TCRs than the roughly 670-donor mean. A later analysis found that HLA-associated TCR beta chains were more clonally expanded and had lower generation probabilities than equally common non-associated chains. A later analysis associated about 16,000 TCR beta sequences with specific HLA alleles at a false discovery rate of 0.05. According to a later analysis, TCR association rates differed among HLA loci, with DRB1 alleles showing the most associated TCRs and HLA-C alleles showing the fewest. Several of the top co-occurrence clusters appeared to be linked to parvovirus B19, influenza, CMV and Epstein-Barr virus, according to a later analysis. A further reported finding was that TCR beta sequences accurately predicted the HLA-A and HLA-B alleles for most subjects in the first cohort. Correlated functional status among segregating V segments might reflect linkage disequilibrium, but an unknown experimental factor could not be ruled out. It was suggested by the authors that the approach could potentially be generalized to other disease states and immunological phenotypes.

With regard to this clone: The clone's antigen remains unknown. Within one base of it there is no much larger clone, and no base qualities were kept.

In total, roughly 710 healthy bone marrow donors made up the cohort. Cohort members were all nominally healthy when sampled, although unrecorded immune exposures were likely present. The donor tested CMV seronegative and was one of the 352 seronegative cohort members. Every donor gave a peripheral blood sample, and the peripheral blood mononuclear cells from that sample were used for TCR beta sequencing. Genomic DNA was extracted from the blood cell samples with the Qiagen DNeasy Blood Extraction Kit. Receptor libraries were prepared by the immunoSEQ multiplex PCR assay. The multiplex PCR relied on a mix of 60 forward primers for TCR Vbeta segments and 13 reverse primers for TCR Jbeta segments. A multiplex PCR assay on genomic DNA amplified the CDR3 region of rearranged TCR beta genes. The amplified TCR beta libraries were sequenced on the Illumina HiSeq System as 87-base-pair reads. Turning to the authors' computational methods: Across the 670 or so repertoires, a later analysis counted tens of millions of unique TCR beta chains, around 11 million of which were shared by at least two donors. To remove PCR and sequencing errors, raw reads were error-corrected and collapsed into unique sequences using a nearest-neighbor algorithm that merged closely related sequences. V, D and J gene segments were assigned by aligning CDR3 sequences to IMGT reference sequences. For a sequence to be retained, a match of at least six nucleotides was required to both a V gene segment and a J gene segment. Rearrangements were classified as productive when the CDR3 lacked stop codons and remained in frame with V and J, and all other rearrangements were classified as non-productive. CDR3 was defined by IMGT convention, running from the second conserved V-encoded cysteine to the conserved J-encoded phenylalanine. The earlier analysis of 587 of the donors excluded any sequence lacking an unambiguous match to a single V gene segment. In an earlier analysis of about 590 of the donors, a V segment was called functional when productive rearrangements were above 56.7%, and segregating when the standard deviation between donors exceeded 5%. A statistical classification framework was developed to diagnose cytomegalovirus status using the catalog of TCR beta chain sequences. A later analysis assigned V and J genes by comparing TCR nucleotide sequences with IMGT/GENE-DB human TR gene sequences. In a later analysis, CDR3 sequences and most-parsimonious VDJ recombination scenarios were assigned using the TCRdist pipeline. In a later analysis, each TCR beta chain was defined by its CDR3 amino acid sequence together with its V-gene family, and reads without a unique V-gene family were excluded. As a way to deal with suspected cross-contamination and a sequencing artifact, a later analysis dropped hundreds of nucleotide sequences that were highly shared and had low generation probability. For each public chain, a later analysis derived a clonal expansion index from normalized ranks of inferred template counts within each repertoire. In a later analysis, generation probabilities were computed using a VDJ recombination model fitted to out-of-frame rearrangements, and the results were checked against IGoR. In a later analysis, TCR-TCR, TCR-HLA and TCR-CMV co-occurrence was scored with hypergeometric tests, and a repertoire-size bias correction was applied to TCR pairs. To estimate false discovery rates, a later analysis permuted the HLA or CMV assignments 20 times. In a later analysis, co-occurring TCRs were grouped with DBSCAN, and TCRdist sequence similarity was added when clustering was performed within HLA-allele-positive subsets. Co-occurrence clustering excluded repertoires with fewer than 30,000 or more than 120,000 public chains, plus five with anomalous nucleotide sharing. Imported from immuneACCESS, the table was reduced by TCRdb to in-frame sequences with V and J called. These copies leave out some clones; in studies compared against another copy, an unresolved V gene accounts for under half, and the cause of the remainder is not known. V and J calls and clone size are those listed in that table; D and trimming were worked out from the DNA. This sample holds approximately 150,000 clones; 70% to 80% were observed only once. The ten largest clones represent approximately 15% of the sample.

The CDR3 starts with the cysteine, ends with the phenylalanine, and has 18 residues. Only CDR3 DNA remains: 54 bases, in frame from the first base. V sheds 1 base and J sheds 4 bases, leaving 19 bases between their ends. Via the germline V gene, CDR1 is MGHRA and CDR2 YSYEKL. This TCR came from a woman aged 40 to 55 in good health and CMV-seronegative. Sequencing used PBMCs. The chain employs TRBV4-1 and TRBJ1-4; a tentative D match to TRBD1 spans 5 bases. The CDR3 corresponds to CASSQVESWGLLNEKLFF. The DNA sequence follows: TGCGCCAGCAGCCAAGTCGAATCCTGGGGCCTCCTTAATGAAAAACTGTTTTTT.